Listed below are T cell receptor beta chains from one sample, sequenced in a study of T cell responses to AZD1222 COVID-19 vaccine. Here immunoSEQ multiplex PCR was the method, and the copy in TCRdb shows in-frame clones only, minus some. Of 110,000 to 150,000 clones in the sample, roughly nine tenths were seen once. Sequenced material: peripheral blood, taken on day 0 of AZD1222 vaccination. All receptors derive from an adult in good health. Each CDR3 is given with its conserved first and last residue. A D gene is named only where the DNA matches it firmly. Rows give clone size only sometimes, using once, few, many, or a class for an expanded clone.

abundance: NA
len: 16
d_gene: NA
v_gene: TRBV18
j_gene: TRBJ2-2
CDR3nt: TGTGCCAGCTCACCTTACACCCACCCGAACACCGGGGAGCTGTTTTTT
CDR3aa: CASSPYTHPNTGELFF

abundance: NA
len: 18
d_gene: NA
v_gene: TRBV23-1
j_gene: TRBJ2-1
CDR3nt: TGCGCCAGCAGTCAACCTCACCGAGGGCCGCGGACTAACAATGAGCAGTTCTTC
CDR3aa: CASSQPHRGPRTNNEQFF

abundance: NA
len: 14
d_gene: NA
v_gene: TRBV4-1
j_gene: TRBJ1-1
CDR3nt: TGCGCCAGCAGCCAAGAGGGATTGTGGACTGAAGCTTTCTTT
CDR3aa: CASSQEGLWTEAFF

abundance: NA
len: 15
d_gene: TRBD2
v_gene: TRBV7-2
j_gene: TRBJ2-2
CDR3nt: TGTGCCAGCAGCCTGGGACTAGCGGTTACCGGGGAGCTGTTTTTT
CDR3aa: CASSLGLAVTGELFF

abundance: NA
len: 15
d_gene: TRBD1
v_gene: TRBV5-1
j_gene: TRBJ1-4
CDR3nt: TGCGCCAGCAGCTTTGGGACAGGGACAAATGAAAAACTGTTTTTT
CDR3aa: CASSFGTGTNEKLFF

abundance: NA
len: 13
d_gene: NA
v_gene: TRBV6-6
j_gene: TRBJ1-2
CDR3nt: TGTGCCAGCAACCAAGGTATCAACTATGGCTACACCTTC
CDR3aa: CASNQGINYGYTF

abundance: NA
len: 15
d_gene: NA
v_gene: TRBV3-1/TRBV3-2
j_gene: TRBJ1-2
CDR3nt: TGTGCCAGCAGCCAAAGTCCACGAGCTAACTATGGCTACACCTTC
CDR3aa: CASSQSPRANYGYTF

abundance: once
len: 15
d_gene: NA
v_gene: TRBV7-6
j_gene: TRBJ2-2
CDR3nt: TGTGCCAGCAGCTTACGACAGGCGAACACCGGGGAGCTGTTTTTT
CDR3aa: CASSLRQANTGELFF

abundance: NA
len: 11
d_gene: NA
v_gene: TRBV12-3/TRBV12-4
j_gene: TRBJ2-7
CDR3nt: TGTGCCAGCAGTCGTAGGAACGAGCAGTACTTC
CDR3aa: CASSRRNEQYF

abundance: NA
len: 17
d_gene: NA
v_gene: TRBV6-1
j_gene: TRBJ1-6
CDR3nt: TGTGCCAGCAGTGAGGAGGGCTACAGGGCCTATAATTCACCCCTCCACTTT
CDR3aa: CASSEEGYRAYNSPLHF

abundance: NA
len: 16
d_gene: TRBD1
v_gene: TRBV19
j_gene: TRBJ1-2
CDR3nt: TGTGCCAGTAGTACTACAGGGGGCGGTGTGCGCGACGGCTACACCTTC
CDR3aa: CASSTTGGGVRDGYTF

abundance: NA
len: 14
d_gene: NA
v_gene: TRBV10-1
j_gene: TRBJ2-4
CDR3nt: TGCGCCAGCAGTGTGGGGGGGCGAGGAAACATTCAGTACTTC
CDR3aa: CASSVGGRGNIQYF

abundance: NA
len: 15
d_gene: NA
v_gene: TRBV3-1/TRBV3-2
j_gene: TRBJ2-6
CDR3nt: TGTGCCAGCACCCTCGAGGTCCCTGGGGCCAACGTCCTGACTTTC
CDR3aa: CASTLEVPGANVLTF

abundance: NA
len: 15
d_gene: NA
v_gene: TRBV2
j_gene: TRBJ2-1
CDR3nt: TGTGCCAGCAGGGTTCGCCCAGCGGGTTACAATGAGCAGTTCTTC
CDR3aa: CASRVRPAGYNEQFF

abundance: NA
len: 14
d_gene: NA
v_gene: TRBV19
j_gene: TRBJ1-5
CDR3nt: TGTGCCAGTAGGGCACAGGAAAGGGGCCAGCCCCAGCATTTT
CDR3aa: CASRAQERGQPQHF

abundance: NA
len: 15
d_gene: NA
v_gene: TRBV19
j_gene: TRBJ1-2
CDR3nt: TGTGCCAGTATGGCGTCGGTCGTCTTGTCTTCCGGCTACACCTTC
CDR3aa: CASMASVVLSSGYTF

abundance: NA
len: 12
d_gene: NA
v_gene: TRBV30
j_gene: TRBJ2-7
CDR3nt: TGTGCCTGGAGTCGGCAGGTTGGCGAGCAGTACTTC
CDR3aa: CAWSRQVGEQYF

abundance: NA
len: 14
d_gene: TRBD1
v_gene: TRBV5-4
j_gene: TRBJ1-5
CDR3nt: TGTGCCAGCAGCTTAGGAGGGGGCGCCCAGCCCCAGCATTTT
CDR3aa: CASSLGGGAQPQHF

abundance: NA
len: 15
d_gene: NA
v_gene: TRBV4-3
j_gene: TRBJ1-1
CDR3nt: TGCGCCAGCAGCCAAGATTTTCGGGGGAACACTGAAGCTTTCTTT
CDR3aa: CASSQDFRGNTEAFF

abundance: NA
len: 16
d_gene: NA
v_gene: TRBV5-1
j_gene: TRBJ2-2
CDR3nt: TGCGCCAGCAGCTTTAAGTCCGGGGGCGACACCGGGGAGCTGTTTTTT
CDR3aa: CASSFKSGGDTGELFF

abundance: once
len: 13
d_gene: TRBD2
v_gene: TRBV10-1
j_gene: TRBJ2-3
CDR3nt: TGCGCCAGCGGGGCGGGAGGGTCAGATACGCAGTATTTT
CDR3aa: CASGAGGSDTQYF

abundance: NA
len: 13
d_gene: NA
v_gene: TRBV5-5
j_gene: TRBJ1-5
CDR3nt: TGTGCCAGCAGCTTGCAGGGCAATCAGCCCCAGCATTTT
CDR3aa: CASSLQGNQPQHF

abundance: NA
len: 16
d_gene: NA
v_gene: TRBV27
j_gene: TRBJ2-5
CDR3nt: TGTGCCAGCAGTACTTCTTGGACAGGAGGGAGGGAGACCCAGTACTTC
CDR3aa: CASSTSWTGGRETQYF

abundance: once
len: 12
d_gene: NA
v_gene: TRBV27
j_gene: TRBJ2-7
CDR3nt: TGTGCCAGCAGTCGAGGGGGGAGAGAGCAGTACTTC
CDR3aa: CASSRGGREQYF

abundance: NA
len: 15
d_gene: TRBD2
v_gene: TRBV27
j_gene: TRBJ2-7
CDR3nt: TGTGCCAGCAGTCCCTCGACTAGCGGGAGCCGCGAGCAGTACTTC
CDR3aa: CASSPSTSGSREQYF

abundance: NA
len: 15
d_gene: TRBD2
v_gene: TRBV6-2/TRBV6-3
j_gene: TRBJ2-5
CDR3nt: TGTGCCAGCAGTTACAATTTGGACGCGGGACTAGCGGGGGACTTC
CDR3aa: CASSYNLDAGLAGDF

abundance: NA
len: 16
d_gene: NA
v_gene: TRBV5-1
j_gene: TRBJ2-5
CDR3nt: TGCGCCAGCAGCTTTTCCTTAGTCCCCCTAGGAGAGACCCAGTACTTC
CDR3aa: CASSFSLVPLGETQYF

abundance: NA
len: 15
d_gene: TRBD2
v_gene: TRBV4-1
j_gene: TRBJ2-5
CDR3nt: TGCGCCAGCAGCTTTCGGGACTACTCCCAAGAGACCCAGTACTTC
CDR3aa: CASSFRDYSQETQYF

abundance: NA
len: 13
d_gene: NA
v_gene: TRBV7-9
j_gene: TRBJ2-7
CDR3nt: TGTGCCAGCAGCTCTCAGGGATTCTACGAGCAGTACTTC
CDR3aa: CASSSQGFYEQYF

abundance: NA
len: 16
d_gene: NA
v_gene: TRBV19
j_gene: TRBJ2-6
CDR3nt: TGTGCCAGTAGTATAGAGGGTTCTCATGGGGCCAACGTCCTGACTTTC
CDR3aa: CASSIEGSHGANVLTF

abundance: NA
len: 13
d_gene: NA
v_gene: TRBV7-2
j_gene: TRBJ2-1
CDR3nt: TGTGCCAGCAGCTTTGACACCTTCAATGAGCAGTTCTTC
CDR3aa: CASSFDTFNEQFF

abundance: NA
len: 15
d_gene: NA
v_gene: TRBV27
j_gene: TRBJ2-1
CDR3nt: TGTGCCAGCAGTTTTCGGGGGAGCTCCTACAATGAGCAGTTCTTC
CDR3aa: CASSFRGSSYNEQFF

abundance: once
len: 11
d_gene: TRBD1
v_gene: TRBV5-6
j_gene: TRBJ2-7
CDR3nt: TGTGCCAGCAGCGCCGGGACAGGGCAGTACTTC
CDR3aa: CASSAGTGQYF

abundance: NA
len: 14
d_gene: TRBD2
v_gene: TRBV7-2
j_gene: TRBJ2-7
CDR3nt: TGTGCCAGCAGCCCCGGGGGGAAGGGTTACGAGCAGTACTTC
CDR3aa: CASSPGGKGYEQYF

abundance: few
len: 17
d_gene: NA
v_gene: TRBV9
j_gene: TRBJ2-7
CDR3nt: TGTGCCAGCAGCCCAGAGGCTCATAATCGGGGGGCAGGAGGGCAGTACTTC
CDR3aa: CASSPEAHNRGAGGQYF

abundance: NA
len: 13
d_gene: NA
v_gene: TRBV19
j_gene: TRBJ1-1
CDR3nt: TGTGCCAGTAGTATAATGTCAGGGAGTGAAGCTTTCTTT
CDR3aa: CASSIMSGSEAFF

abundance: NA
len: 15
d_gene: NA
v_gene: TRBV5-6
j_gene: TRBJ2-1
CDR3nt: TGTGCCAGCAGCTTGGAGGTGGGCAGGGAGAATGAGCAGTTCTTC
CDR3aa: CASSLEVGRENEQFF

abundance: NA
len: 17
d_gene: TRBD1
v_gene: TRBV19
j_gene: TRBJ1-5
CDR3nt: TGTGCCAGTAGTCCCAGAGGCAGGGGGGATAGCAATCAGCCCCAGCATTTT
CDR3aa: CASSPRGRGDSNQPQHF

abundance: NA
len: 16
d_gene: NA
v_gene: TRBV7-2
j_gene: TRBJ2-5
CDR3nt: TGTGCCAGCAGCACCCGACAGGTGGGGGTGCAAGAGACCCAGTACTTC
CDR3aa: CASSTRQVGVQETQYF

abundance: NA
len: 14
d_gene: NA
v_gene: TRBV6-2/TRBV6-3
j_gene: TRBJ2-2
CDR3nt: TGTGCCAGCAGTTACCAGGGGAACACCGGGGAGCTGTTTTTT
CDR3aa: CASSYQGNTGELFF

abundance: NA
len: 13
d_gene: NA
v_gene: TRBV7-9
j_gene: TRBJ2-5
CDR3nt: TGTGCCAGCAGCTGGCGGAACCAAGAGACCCAGTACTTC
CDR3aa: CASSWRNQETQYF

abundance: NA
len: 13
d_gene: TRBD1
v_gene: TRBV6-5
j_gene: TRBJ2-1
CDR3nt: TGTGCCAGCAAGAGGACAGGGGGCAATGAGCAGTTCTTC
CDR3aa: CASKRTGGNEQFF

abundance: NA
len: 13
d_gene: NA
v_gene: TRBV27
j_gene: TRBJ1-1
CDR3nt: TGTGCCAGCAGTTTCAATCCGGAAGCCGGAGCTTTCTTT
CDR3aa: CASSFNPEAGAFF

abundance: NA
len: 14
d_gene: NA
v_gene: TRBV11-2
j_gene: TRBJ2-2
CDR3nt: TGTGCCAGCACCTCCGGGGTCGTGGCCAGGGAGCTGTTTTTT
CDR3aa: CASTSGVVARELFF

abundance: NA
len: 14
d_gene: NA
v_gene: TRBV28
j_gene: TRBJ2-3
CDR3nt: TGTGCCAGCAGTCCCATCGGGTCCACAGATACGCAGTATTTT
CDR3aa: CASSPIGSTDTQYF

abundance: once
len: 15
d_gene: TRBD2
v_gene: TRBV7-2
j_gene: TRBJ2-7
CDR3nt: TGTGCCAGCAGCTTAGGACTAGCGGGGTCCGGGGAGCAGTACTTC
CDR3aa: CASSLGLAGSGEQYF